This TCR beta chain was recovered during a study of vaccination effects on CD4 cells after COVID-19 (dated by TCRdb to between 2021 and 2022). The study in broad terms: The ViraFEST assay stimulated PBMC with viral peptide pools and then used TCR sequencing to identify antigen-specific CD4+ T cell clonotypes by expansion. In both COVID-19 convalescent patients and infection-naive vaccine recipients, the study compared SARS-CoV-2 spike-specific CD4+ TCR repertoires from before mRNA vaccination with those from after it. Participants received two doses of either the BNT162b2 or the mRNA-1273 mRNA SARS-CoV-2 vaccine. Cultures from other donors in the study were sequenced with the Oncomine TCR Beta short-read assay on an Illumina iSeq 100. Each well held some 1.9 million PBMC cultured in IMDM containing approximately 5.2% human AB serum, around 10 IU/ml IL-2 and gentamicin, along with roughly 10 ug/ml peptides. A total of nine to ten COVID-19 convalescent patients and 4 SARS-CoV-2-naive healthy vaccine recipients were included in the full study. The full study reports these points: In healthy vaccine recipients, vaccine-induced clones were almost all SARS-CoV-2 mono-reactive, with only 1 of 255 cross-reactive with common cold coronaviruses. Clones induced by infection and clones induced by vaccination both contracted markedly at late timepoints after vaccination, which fits with T cell responses waning over time. The study was limited by a small number of convalescent patients, and early post-infection timepoints were lacking.

From the germline V gene, CDR1 is SGHAT and CDR2 is FQNNGV. Spanning cysteine to phenylalanine, the CDR3 consists of 17 amino acids. Of the read, only the CDR3 DNA is kept; its 51 bases are in frame from base 1. The germline V end is reduced by 4 bases and the J end by 7 bases; junction bases left unmatched: 15. After more than nine days of culture, CD4+ T cells were isolated with the EasySep CD4+ T cell isolation kit. Healthy vaccine recipients had no prior SARS-CoV-2 infection, confirmed by negative nucleocapsid antibodies before and after vaccination. Half of the culture medium was replaced with fresh IL-2-containing medium on days 3 and 7. Unless noted otherwise, every peptide stimulation condition was grown in triplicate wells. PBMC were separated from whole blood using Ficoll-Paque Plus gradient centrifugation and were then either cryopreserved at -140C or used fresh. Genomic DNA was extracted from cultured CD4+ T cells with the QIAamp micro DNA kit.

About this clone: The target of this receptor is not known. Base qualities are not recorded, but no much larger clone differs from it by a single base.

The library relied on the immunoSEQ multiplex PCR assay. DNA from the cultured and isolated CD4+ T cells underwent TCR beta CDR3 sequencing. From the authors' description of their analysis: The analysis removed non-productive TCR sequences, trimmed reads to the CDR3 region, and retained only CDR3s that were 7 or more amino acids long. The MANAFEST web app was used to pick out antigen-specific clonotypes by comparing their expansion in peptide wells with that in reference cultures. To be called positive, a clone needed expansion at FDR<0.05 compared with the reference and with all other wells, an odds ratio greater than 5, and a frequency greater than 0.1% in two replicate wells. Clonotypes significantly expanded in SARS-CoV-2 spike wells and in at least one common cold coronavirus spike condition were defined as cross-reactive. CDR3 similarity was assessed by Levenshtein distance with the stringdist R package, and unrooted trees were built with ape in R 3.6.1. The table was pulled from immuneACCESS by TCRdb, which kept in-frame rearrangements only. Such tables lose some clones; where checked, under half of the loss comes from unresolved V genes, and the rest has no known cause. V and J calls and clone size are given by that table; D and trimming were obtained from the DNA. This sample holds some 36,000 clones; 65% to 70% were observed only once. The top ten constitute over 4% of the sample.

The sequencing here drew on CD4+ T cells from PBMCs cultured without peptide, taken before COVID-19 vaccination. The rearranged segments are TRBV11-2 and TRBJ2-2, and TRBD1 aligns with 7 junction nucleotides. This TCR derives from a human donor who received a COVID-19 vaccine. CDR3 protein: CASSSATGTASHGELFF. In nucleotides, the sequence is TGTGCCAGCAGCTCGGCTACCGGGACAGCGTCCCACGGGGAGCTGTTTTTT.